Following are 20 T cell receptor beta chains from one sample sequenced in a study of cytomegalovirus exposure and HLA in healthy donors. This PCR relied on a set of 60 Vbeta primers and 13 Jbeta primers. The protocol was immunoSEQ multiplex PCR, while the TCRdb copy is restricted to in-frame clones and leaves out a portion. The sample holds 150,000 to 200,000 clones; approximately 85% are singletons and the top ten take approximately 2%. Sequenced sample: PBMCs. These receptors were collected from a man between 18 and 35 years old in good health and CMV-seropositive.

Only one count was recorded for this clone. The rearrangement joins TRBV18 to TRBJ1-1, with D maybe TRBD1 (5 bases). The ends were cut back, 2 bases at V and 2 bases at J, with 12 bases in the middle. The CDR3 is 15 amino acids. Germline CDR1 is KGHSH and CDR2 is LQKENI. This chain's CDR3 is CASSPVNTGNTEAFF. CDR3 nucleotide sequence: TGTGCCAGCTCACCAGTCAATACAGGTAACACTGAAGCTTTCTTT.

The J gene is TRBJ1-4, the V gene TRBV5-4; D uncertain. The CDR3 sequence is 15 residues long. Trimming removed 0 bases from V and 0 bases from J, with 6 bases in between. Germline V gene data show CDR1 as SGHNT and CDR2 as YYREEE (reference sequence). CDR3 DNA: TGTGCCAGCAGCTTGGGTCCAGCAACTAATGAAAAACTGTTTTTT. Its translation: CASSLGPATNEKLFF.

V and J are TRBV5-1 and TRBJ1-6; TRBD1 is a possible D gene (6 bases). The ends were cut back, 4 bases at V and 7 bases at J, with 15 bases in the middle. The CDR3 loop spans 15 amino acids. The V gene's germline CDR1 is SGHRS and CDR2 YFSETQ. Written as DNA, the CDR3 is TGCGCCAGCAGCCCGGCGGGGGGGCGGAATTCACCCCTCCACTTT. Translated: CASSPAGGRNSPLHF.

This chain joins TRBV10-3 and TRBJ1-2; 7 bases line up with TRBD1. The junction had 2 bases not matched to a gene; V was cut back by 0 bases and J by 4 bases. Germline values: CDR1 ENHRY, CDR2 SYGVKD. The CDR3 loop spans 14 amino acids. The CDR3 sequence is CAISESRDSYGYTF. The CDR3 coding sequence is TGTGCCATCAGTGAGTCGAGGGACAGCTATGGCTACACCTTC.

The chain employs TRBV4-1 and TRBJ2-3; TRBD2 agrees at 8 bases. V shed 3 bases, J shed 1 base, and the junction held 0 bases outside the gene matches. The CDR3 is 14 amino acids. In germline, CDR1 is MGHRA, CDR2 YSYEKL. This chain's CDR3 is CASSHGGGTDTQYF. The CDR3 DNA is TGCGCCAGCAGCCACGGGGGGGGCACAGATACGCAGTATTTT.

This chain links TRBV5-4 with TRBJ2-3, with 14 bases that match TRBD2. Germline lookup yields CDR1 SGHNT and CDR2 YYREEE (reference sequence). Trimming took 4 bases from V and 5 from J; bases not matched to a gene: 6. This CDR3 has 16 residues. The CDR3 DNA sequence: TGTGCCAGCAGCGCCAGACTAGCGGGGGGGCGAGATACGCAGTATTTT. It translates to CASSARLAGGRDTQYF.

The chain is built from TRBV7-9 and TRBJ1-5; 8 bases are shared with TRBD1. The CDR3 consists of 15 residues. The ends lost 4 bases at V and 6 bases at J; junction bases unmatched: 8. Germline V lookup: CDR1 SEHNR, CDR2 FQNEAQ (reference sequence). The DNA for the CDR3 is TGTGCCAGCAGCTCCGCGGACAGGGCGGTTCAGCCCCAGCATTTT. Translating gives CASSSADRAVQPQHF.

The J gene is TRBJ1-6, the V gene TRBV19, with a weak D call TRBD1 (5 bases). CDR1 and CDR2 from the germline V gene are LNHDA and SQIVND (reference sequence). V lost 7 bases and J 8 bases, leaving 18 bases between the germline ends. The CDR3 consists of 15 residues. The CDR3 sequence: CASTKSGAGDSPLHF. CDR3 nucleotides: TGTGCCAGTACCAAAAGCGGGGCCGGGGATTCACCCCTCCACTTT.

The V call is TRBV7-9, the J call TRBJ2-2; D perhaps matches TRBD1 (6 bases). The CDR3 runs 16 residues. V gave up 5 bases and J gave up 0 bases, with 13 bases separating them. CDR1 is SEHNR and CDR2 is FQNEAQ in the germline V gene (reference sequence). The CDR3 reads CASSRQGQPNTGELFF. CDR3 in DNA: TGTGCCAGCAGCCGCCAGGGACAACCGAACACCGGGGAGCTGTTTTTT. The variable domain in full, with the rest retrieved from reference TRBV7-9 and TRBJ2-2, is DTGVSQNPRHKITKRGQNVTFRCDPISEHNRLYWYRQTLGQGPEFLTYFQNEAQLEKSRLLSDRFSAERPKGSFSTLEIQRTEQGDSAMYLCASSRQGQPNTGELFFGEGSRLTVL.

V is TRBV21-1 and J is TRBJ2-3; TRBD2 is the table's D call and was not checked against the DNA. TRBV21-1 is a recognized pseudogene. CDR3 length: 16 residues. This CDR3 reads CASSKAGGPCTDTQYF. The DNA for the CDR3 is TGTGCCAGCAGCAAAGCCGGCGGCCCTTGCACAGATACGCAGTATTTT.

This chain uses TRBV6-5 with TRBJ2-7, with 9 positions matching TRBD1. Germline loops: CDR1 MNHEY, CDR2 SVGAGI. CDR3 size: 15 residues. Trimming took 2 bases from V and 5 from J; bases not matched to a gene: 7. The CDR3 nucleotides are TGTGCCAGCAGTTACGGGGACAGGGTTAGCAACGAGCAGTACTTC. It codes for CASSYGDRVSNEQYF.

CDR3 loop: CASSEWAGGPNEQYF. CDR3 nucleotides: TGTGCCAGCAGTGAATGGGCGGGGGGGCCTAACGAGCAGTACTTC. This rearrangement joins TRBV6-1 to TRBJ2-7; 9 positions match TRBD2. This CDR3 region has 15 residues. Germline V lookup: CDR1 MNHNS, CDR2 SASEGT. The V segment lost 2 bases and the J segment 5 bases; nucleotides outside the gene matches: 7.

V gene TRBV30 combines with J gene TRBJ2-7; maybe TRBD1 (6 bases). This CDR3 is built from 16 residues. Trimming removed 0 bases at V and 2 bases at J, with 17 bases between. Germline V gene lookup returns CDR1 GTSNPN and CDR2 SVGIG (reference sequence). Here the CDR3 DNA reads TGTGCCTGGAGTGTACAGGGCAGGGTAGTGACCTACGAGCAGTACTTC. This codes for CAWSVQGRVVTYEQYF. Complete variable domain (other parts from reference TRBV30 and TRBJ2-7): SQTIHQWPATLVQPVGSPLSLECTVEGTSNPNLYWYRQAAGRGLQLLFYSVGIGQISSEVPQNLSASRPQDRQFILSSKKLLLSDSGFYLCAWSVQGRVVTYEQYFGPGTRLTVT.

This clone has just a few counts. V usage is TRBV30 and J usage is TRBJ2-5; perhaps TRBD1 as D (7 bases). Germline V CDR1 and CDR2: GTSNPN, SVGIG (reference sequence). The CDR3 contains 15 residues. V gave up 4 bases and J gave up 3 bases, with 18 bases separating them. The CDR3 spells CAWIGGTDQKETQYF. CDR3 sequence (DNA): TGTGCCTGGATTGGGGGGACAGATCAGAAAGAGACCCAGTACTTC.

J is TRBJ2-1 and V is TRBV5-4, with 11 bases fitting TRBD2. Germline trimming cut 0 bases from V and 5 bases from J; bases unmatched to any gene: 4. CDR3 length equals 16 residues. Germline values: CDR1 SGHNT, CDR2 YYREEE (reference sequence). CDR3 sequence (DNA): TGTGCCAGCAGCTTGGAACTAGCGGGGGCCAACAATGAGCAGTTCTTC. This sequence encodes CASSLELAGANNEQFF.

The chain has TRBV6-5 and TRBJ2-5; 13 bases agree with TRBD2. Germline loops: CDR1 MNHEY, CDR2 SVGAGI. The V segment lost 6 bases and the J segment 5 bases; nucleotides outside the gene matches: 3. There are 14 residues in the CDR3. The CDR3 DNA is TGTGCCAGCAGGACTAGCGGGGGGACGGAGACCCAGTACTTC. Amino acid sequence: CASRTSGGTETQYF.

CDR3 protein: CASSEDTYSGNTIYF. CDR3 DNA: TGTGCCAGTAGCGAGGACACCTACTCTGGAAACACCATATATTTT. This chain uses TRBV19 with TRBJ1-3, with a weak D call TRBD1 (5 bases). CDR1 LNHDA and CDR2 SQIVND come from the germline V gene (reference sequence). The CDR3 loop spans 15 amino acids. The germline V and J ends were trimmed by 6 bases and 0 bases, with 12 bases remaining between them.

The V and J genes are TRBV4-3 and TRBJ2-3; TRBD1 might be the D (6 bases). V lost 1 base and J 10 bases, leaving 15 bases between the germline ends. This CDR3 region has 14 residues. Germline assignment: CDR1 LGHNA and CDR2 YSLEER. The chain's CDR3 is CASSQVARDTPQYF. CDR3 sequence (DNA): TGCGCCAGCAGCCAAGTGGCCCGGGACACTCCGCAGTATTTT.

CDR3 sequence: CAGGKGMSYNSPLHF. DNA for the CDR3: TGTGCCGGGGGGAAAGGGATGTCCTATAATTCACCCCTCCACTTT. V usage is TRBV2 and J usage is TRBJ1-6, with D maybe TRBD1 (5 bases). The V end lost 11 bases, the J end lost 1 base, and 15 bases lay between the germline ends. Germline CDR1 is SNHLY and CDR2 is FYNNEI. The CDR3 totals 15 residues. Full variable domain (rest looked up from reference TRBV2 and TRBJ1-6): EPEVTQTPSHQVTQMGQEVILRCVPISNHLYFYWYRQILGQKVEFLVSFYNNEISEKSEIFDDQFSVERPDGSNFTLKIRSTKLEDSAMYFCAGGKGMSYNSPLHFGNGTRLTVT.

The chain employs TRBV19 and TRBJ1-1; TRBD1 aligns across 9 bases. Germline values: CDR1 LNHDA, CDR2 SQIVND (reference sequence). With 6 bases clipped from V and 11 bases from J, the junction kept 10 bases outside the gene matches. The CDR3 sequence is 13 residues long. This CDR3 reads CASREGQGSNAFF. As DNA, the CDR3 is TGTGCCAGTAGAGAGGGACAGGGTAGTAACGCTTTCTTT.